This TCR beta chain was identified during a study of cytomegalovirus exposure and HLA in healthy donors. Study as a whole: Across 300 to 400 genotyped donors, more than 75% landed in the Caucasian-associated ancestry cluster. Findings and caveats of the study: Fewer N-insertions (relative to the roughly 720-donor mean) were reportedly seen in an Asian-associated ancestry cluster in a later analysis. In most subjects, TCR beta sequences reportedly gave accurate predictions of HLA-A and HLA-B alleles.

13 Jbeta primers and 60 Vbeta primers were used for the PCR. Only in-frame clones appear in the TCRdb table, and some are missing; sequencing was by immunoSEQ multiplex PCR. The sample records 120,000 or so clones, over 6.5% being singletons. The CDR3 consists of 17 residues. Germline-derived CDR1 and CDR2 are ENHRY and SYGVKD. J gave up 5 bases and V 5 bases, and 13 bases lay outside the gene matches. To note about this clone: No antigen is known for it.

The TCR was taken from a woman in her thirties or forties in good health and CMV-seropositive. Sequenced material: PBMCs. The rearrangement uses TRBV10-3 and TRBJ2-1; 9 bases match TRBD2. The CDR3, as DNA: TGTGCCATCAGTCAAGAGGTCCTAGCGGGGAGACACAATGAGCAGTTCTTC. This translates into CAISQEVLAGRHNEQFF.